This section outlines one T cell receptor beta chain sequence together with its context. Germline lookup yields CDR1 MDHEN and CDR2 SYDVKM. The CDR3 spans 15 residues. V lost 5 bases, J lost 1 base, and 15 bases lay in between. Residents of about two dozen US areas, aged about 18 to 95 years, made up the participants. The data were taken from a study of blood T cell repertoires in COVID-19. Overall study: T cells, B-cell-depleted T cells, or PBMCs supplied cDNA or gDNA.

This table comes from immunoSEQ multiplex PCR, and its TCRdb copy is limited to in-frame clones, with some not included. The table lists 350,000 to 450,000 clones, roughly four fifths of them singletons. The sample consisted of PBMCs or T cells enriched from blood (not recorded which). The receptor's source is a woman aged 50 to 60 who had recovered from COVID-19. This sequence joins TRBV28 and TRBJ2-7; perhaps TRBD1 as D (6 bases). CDR3 region: CASSIGTRKSYEQYF. CDR3 nucleotide sequence: TGTGCCAGCAGTATAGGGACAAGAAAATCCTACGAGCAGTACTTC.